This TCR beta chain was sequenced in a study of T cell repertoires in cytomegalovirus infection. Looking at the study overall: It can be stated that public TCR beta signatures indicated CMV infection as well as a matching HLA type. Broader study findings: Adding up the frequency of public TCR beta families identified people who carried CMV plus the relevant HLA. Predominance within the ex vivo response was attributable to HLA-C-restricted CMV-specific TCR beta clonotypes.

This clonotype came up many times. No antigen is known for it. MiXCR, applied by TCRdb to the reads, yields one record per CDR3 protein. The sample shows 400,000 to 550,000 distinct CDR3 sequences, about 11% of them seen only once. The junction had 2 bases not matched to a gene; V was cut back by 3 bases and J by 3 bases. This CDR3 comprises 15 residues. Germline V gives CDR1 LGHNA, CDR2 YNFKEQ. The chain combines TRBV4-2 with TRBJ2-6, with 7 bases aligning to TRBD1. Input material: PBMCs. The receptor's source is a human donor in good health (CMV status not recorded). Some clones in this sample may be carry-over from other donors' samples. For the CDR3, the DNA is TGTGCCAGCAGCCAGACAGGGCTTGGGGCCAACGTCCTGACTTTC. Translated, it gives CASSQTGLGANVLTF.